This T cell receptor beta chain derives from a study of lymphopenia after photon versus proton radiotherapy. Study observations and caveats: Authors raise, but do not show, better survival with proton therapy. Larger post-nadir TCR diversity loss correlated inversely with survival in deceased patients. Proton therapy kept repertoires fairly stable, unlike photons, which gained effector/memory cells.

Sequencing was performed with immunoSEQ multiplex PCR; in TCRdb, only in-frame clones are kept and a portion is missing. This table has over 40,000 clones, roughly 90% appearing once. The V gene end was trimmed by 6 bases and the J gene end by 8 bases; junction bases not matched to a gene: 6. In germline, CDR1 is SNHLY, CDR2 FYNNEI. This CDR3 is 13 amino acids long. In the case of this clone: Its target is unknown.

The TCR sequence derives from a woman aged 40 to 55 with cholangiocarcinoma. The sample was peripheral blood, taken from a patient treated with photon-based radiotherapy. The chain couples TRBV2 to TRBJ2-1; TRBD1 aligns across 8 bases. This chain's CDR3 is CASRARGRDEQFF. The CDR3 nucleotides are TGTGCCAGCAGGGCCAGGGGGCGGGATGAGCAGTTCTTC.